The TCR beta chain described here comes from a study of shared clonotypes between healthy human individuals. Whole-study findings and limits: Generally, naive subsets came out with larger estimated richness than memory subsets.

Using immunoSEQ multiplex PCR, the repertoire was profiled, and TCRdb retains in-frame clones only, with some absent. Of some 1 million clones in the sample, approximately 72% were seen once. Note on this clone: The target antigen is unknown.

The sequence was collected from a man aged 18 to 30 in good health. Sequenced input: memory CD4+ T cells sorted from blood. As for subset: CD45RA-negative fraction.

The CDR3 sequence is CASSPIRGGLQETQYF. The CDR3 DNA follows: TGTGCCAGCTCACCAATTCGCGGGGGCCTCCAAGAGACCCAGTACTTC. The gene calls are TRBV18 and TRBJ2-5; the D gene is possibly TRBD2 (7 bases). The CDR3 spans 16 residues. V dropped 2 bases and J dropped 1 base, with 14 bases sitting between them. Germline CDR1 KGHSH, CDR2 LQKENI.